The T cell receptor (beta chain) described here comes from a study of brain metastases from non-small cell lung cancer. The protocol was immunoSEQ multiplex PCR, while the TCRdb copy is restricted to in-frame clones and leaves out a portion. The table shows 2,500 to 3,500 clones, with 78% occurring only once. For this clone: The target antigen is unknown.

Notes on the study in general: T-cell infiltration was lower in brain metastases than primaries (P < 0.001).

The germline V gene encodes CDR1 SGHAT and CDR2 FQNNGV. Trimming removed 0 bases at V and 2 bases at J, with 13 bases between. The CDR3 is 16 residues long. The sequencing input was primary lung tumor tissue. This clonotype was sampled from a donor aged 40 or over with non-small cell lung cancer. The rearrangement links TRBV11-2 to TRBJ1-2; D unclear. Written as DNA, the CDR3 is TGTGCCAGCAGCTTAGATTTAGGAGTGACGAACTATGGCTACACCTTC. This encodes CASSLDLGVTNYGYTF.